This T cell receptor (beta chain) emerged from a study of T cells after yellow fever vaccination. Study results and limitations: Post-booster repertoires contained most primary-vaccination clones again (roughly 96% CD4, 88% CD8). Researchers noted that a small share of clonotypes showed up in both CD4 and CD8 compartments.

Trimming removed 6 bases from V and 0 bases from J, with 9 bases in between. The CDR3 spans 15 residues. This clonotype was detected many times. Its antigen is unknown. MiXCR was run by TCRdb on the 5' RACE reads, yielding one entry per CDR3 protein. The profile shows nearly 300,000 distinct CDR3 sequences, 8.5% to 10% of them singletons. The sample here was CD4+ T cells sorted from PBMCs, taken 5 days after the yellow fever booster vaccination. The clonotype comes from a man in his late teens or twenties who received the YFV17D yellow fever vaccine. The J gene is TRBJ2-6, the V gene TRBV12-3 or TRBV12-4; D may be TRBD2 (5 bases). CDR3 sequence reads: CASREAGSGANVLTF. In DNA, the CDR3 is TGTGCCAGCAGGGAGGCAGGCTCTGGGGCCAACGTCCTGACTTTC.